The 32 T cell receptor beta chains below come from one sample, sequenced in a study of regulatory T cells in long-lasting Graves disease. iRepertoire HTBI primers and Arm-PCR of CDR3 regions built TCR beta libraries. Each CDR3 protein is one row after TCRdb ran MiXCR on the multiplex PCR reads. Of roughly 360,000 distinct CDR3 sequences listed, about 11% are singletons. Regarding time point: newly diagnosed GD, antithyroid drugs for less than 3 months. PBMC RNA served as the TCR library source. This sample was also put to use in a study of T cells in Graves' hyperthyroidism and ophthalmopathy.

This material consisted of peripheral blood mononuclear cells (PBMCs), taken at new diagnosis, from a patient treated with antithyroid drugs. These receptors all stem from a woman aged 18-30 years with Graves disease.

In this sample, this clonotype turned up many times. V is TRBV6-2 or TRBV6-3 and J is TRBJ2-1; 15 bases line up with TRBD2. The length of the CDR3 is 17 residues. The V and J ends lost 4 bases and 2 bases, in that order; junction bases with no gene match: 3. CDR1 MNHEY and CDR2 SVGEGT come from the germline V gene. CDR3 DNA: TGTGCCAGCAGTTTCGGGACTAGCGGGAGGACCTACAATGAGCAGTTCTTC. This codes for CASSFGTSGRTYNEQFF.

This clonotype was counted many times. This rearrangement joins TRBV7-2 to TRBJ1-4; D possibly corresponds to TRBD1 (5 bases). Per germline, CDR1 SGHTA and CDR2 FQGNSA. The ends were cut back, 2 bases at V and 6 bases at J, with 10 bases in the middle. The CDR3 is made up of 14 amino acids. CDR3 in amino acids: CASSLQIRDEKLFF. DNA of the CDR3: TGTGCCAGCAGCTTACAAATCAGGGATGAAAAACTGTTTTTT.

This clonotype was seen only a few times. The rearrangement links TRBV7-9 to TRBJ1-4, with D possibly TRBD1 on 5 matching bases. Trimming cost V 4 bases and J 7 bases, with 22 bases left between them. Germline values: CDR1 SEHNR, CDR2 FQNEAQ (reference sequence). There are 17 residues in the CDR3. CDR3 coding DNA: TGTGCCAGCAGCTCTAGTCGGACATCCGGGGATAGTGAAAAACTGTTTTTT. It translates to CASSSSRTSGDSEKLFF.

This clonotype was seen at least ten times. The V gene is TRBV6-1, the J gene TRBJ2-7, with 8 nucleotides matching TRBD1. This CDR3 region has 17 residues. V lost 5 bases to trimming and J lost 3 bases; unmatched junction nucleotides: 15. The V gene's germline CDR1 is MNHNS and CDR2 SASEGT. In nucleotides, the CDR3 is TGTGCCAGCAGTCGTGGGACAGGACGAATACCAATCTACGAGCAGTACTTC. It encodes CASSRGTGRIPIYEQYF.

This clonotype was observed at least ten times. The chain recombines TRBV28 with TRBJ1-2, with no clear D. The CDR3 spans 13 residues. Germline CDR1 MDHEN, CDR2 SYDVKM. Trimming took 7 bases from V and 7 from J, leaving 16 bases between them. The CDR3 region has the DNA TGTGCCAGCACTCGAGACACGGAACGTGGCTACACCTTC. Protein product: CASTRDTERGYTF.

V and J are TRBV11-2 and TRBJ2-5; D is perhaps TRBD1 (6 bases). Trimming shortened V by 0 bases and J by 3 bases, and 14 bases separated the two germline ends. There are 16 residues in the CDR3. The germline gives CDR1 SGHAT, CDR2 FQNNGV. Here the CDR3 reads CASSLELGGRKETQYF. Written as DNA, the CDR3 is TGTGCCAGCAGCTTAGAGCTTGGGGGCCGGAAAGAGACCCAGTACTTC.

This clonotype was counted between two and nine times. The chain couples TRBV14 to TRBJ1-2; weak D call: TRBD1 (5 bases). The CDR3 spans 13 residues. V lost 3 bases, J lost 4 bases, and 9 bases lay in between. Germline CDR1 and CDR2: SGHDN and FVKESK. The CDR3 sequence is CASSQGVFYGYTF. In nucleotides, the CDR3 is TGTGCCAGCAGCCAGGGGGTATTCTATGGCTACACCTTC.

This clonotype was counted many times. The CDR3 reads CASTKTGELFF. DNA of the CDR3: TGTGCCAGCACCAAAACCGGGGAGCTGTTTTTT. This chain joins TRBV6-1 and TRBJ2-2; D not certain. Trimming took off 7 bases at V and 5 bases at J, with 5 bases between the two ends. CDR3 length: 11 residues. Germline CDR1 is MNHNS and CDR2 is SASEGT.

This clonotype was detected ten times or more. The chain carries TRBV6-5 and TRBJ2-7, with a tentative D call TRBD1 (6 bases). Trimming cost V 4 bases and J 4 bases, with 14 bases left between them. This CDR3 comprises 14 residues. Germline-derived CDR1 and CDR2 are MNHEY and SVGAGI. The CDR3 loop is CASSLEQGLYEQYF. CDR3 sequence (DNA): TGTGCCAGCAGTTTAGAACAGGGTCTGTACGAGCAGTACTTC.

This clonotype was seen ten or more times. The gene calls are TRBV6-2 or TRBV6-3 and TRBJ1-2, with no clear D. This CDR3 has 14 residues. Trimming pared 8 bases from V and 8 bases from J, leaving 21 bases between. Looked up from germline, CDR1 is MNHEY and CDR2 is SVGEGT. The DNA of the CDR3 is TGTGCCAGCGGCCTGGCCCTTCGGGAATCGGGCTACACCTTC. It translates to CASGLALRESGYTF.

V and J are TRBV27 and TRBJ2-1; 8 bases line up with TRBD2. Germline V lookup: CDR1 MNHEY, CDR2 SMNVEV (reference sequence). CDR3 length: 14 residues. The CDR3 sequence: CVGAGEPNYNEQFF. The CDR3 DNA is TGTGTAGGAGCGGGGGAACCCAATTACAATGAGCAGTTCTTC.

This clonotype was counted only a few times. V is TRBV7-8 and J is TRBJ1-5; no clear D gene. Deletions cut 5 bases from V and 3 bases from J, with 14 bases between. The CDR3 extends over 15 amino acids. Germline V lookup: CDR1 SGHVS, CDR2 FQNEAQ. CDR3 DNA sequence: TGTGCCAGCAGCCCAACCGGAAGCACCAATCAGCCCCAGCATTTT. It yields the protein CASSPTGSTNQPQHF.

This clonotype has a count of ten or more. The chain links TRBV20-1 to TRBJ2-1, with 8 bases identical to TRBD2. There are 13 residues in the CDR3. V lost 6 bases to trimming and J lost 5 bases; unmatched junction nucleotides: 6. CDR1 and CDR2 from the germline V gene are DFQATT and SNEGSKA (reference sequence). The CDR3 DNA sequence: TGCAGTGCGTCGGGGGGGCCCAACAATGAGCAGTTCTTC. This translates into CSASGGPNNEQFF.

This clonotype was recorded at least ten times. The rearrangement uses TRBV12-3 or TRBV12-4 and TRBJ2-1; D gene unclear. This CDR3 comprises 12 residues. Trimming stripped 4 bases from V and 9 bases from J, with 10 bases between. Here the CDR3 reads CASSYSEGEQFF. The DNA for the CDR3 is TGTGCCAGCAGTTACTCGGAAGGTGAGCAGTTCTTC.

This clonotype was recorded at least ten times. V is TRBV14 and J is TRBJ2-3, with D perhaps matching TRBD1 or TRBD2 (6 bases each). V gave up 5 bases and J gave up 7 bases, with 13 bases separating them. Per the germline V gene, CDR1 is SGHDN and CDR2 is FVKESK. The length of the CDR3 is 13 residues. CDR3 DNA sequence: TGTGCCAGCAGCTTTGGACGGGGGCATACGCAGTATTTT. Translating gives CASSFGRGHTQYF.

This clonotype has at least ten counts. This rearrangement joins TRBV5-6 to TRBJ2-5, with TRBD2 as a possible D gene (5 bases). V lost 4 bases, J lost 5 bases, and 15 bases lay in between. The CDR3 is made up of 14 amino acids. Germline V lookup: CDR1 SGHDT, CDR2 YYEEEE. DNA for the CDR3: TGTGCCAGCAGCCTGTGGGGATCGGGGGAGACCCAGTACTTC. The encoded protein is CASSLWGSGETQYF.

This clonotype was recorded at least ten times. The CDR3 DNA reads TGTGCCAGCAGTGCCCTACCCGGACAGGGGCCTTACTACGAGCAGTACTTC. This sequence encodes CASSALPGQGPYYEQYF. This chain connects TRBV28 to TRBJ2-7; 9 positions match TRBD1. The CDR3 has 17 residues. Unmatched junction bases numbered 14, after V lost 5 bases and J lost 3 bases. Germline values: CDR1 MDHEN, CDR2 SYDVKM. The complete variable domain, with remaining parts taken from reference TRBV28 and TRBJ2-7, reads DVKVTQSSRYLVKRTGEKVFLECVQDMDHENMFWYRQDPGLGLRLIYFSYDVKMKEKGDIPEGYSVSREKKERFSLILESASTNQTSMYLCASSALPGQGPYYEQYFGPGTRLTVT.

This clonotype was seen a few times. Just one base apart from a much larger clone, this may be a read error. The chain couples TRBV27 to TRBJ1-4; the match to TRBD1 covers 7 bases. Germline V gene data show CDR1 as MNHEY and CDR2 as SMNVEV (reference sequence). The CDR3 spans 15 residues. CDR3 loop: CAGSPRWTGGEKLFF. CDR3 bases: TGTGCCGGCAGTCCTAGGTGGACAGGAGGAGAAAAACTGTTTTTT.

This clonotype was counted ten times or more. The CDR3 region is CASSPIRGANTEAFF. The DNA for the CDR3 is TGTGCCAGCAGTCCCATCAGGGGGGCCAACACTGAAGCTTTCTTT. The rearrangement uses TRBV6-2 or TRBV6-3 and TRBJ1-1; 7 nucleotides match TRBD1. J lost 2 bases, V lost 5 bases, and 8 bases had no gene match. CDR3 length: 15 amino acids. Germline values: CDR1 MNHEY, CDR2 SVGEGT.

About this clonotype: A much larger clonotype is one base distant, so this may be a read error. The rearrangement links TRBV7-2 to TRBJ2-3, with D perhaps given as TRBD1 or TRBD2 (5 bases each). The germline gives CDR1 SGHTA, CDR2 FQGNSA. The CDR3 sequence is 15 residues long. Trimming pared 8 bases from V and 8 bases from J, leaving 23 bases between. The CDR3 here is CASGMRLGERGTQYF. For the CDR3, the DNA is TGTGCCAGCGGAATGAGGTTGGGGGAACGAGGTACGCAGTATTTT.

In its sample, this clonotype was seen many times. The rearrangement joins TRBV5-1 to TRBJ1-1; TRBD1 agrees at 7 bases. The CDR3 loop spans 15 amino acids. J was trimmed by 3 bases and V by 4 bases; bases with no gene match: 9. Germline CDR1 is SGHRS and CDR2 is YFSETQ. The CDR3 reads CASSGTEPSYTEAFF. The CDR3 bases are TGCGCCAGCAGCGGGACAGAACCTTCGTACACTGAAGCTTTCTTT.

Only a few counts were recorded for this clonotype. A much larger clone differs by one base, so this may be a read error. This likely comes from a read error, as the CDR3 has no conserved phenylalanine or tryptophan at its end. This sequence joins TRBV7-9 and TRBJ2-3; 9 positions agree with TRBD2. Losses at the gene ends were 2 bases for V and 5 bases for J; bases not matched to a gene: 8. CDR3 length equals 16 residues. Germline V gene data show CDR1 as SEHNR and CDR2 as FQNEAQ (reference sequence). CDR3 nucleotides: TGTGCCAGCAGCTTATTCGTGGCGGGAGGGGGAGATACGCAGTATCTT. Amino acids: CASSLFVAGGGDTQYL.

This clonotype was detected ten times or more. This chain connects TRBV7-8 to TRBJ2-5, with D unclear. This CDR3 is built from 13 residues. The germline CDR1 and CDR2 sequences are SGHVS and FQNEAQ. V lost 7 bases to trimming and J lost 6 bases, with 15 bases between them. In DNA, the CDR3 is TGTGCCAGCACCATACTCGTAGGGAAGACCCAGTACTTC. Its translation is CASTILVGKTQYF.

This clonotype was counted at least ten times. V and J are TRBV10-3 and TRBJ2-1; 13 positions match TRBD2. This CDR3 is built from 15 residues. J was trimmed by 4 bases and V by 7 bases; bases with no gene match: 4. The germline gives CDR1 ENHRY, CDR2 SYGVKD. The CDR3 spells CAITETSGGYNEQFF. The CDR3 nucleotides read TGTGCCATCACCGAGACTAGCGGGGGGTACAATGAGCAGTTCTTC.

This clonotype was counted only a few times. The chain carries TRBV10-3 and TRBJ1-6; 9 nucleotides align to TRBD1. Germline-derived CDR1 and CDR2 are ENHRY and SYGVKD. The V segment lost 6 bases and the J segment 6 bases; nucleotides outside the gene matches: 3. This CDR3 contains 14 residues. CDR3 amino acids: CAISKGQGNSPLHF. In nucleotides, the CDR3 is TGTGCCATCAGCAAGGGACAGGGTAATTCACCCCTCCACTTT.

The CDR3 DNA reads TGCAGCGTCCGCCGGGGGGAGAACACTGAAGCTTTCTTT. Its protein product is CSVRRGENTEAFF. The V call is TRBV29-1, the J call TRBJ1-1, with D maybe TRBD1 (5 bases). The CDR3 has 13 residues. Germline lookup yields CDR1 SQVTM and CDR2 ANQGSEA. The V gene lost 6 bases and the J gene lost 1 base, with 12 bases spanning the gap.

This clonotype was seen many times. In DNA form, the CDR3 reads TGTGCCAGCTCACCCAGGGGGTTATCCAAAAACATTCAGTACTTC. This encodes CASSPRGLSKNIQYF. The chain joins TRBV18 to TRBJ2-4, with 7 bases that match TRBD1. CDR1 and CDR2 from the germline V gene are KGHSH and LQKENI. Unmatched junction bases numbered 4, after V lost 3 bases and J lost 2 bases. The CDR3 covers 15 residues.

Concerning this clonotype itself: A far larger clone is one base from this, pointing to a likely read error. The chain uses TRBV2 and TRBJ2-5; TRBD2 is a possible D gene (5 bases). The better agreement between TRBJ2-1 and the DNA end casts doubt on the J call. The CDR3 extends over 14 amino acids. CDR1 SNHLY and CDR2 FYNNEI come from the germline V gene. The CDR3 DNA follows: TGTGCCAGCAGCTCTTTGGCGAGGGTAGGGGAGCAGTTCTTC. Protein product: CASSSLARVGEQFF.

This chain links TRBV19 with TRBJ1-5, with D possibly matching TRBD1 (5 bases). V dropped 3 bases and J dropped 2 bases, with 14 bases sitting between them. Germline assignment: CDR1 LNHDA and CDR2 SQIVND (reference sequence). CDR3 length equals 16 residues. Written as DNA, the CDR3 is TGTGCCAGTAGTATCGGGGGGAAGAGTGGCAATCAGCCCCAGCATTTT. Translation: CASSIGGKSGNQPQHF.

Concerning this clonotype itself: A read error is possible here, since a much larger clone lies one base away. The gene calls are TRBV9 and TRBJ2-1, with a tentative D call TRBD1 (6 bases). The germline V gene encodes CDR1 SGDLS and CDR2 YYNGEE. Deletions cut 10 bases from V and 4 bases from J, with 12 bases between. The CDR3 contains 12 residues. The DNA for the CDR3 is TGTGCCTCCAAGGGGGAATACAATGAGCAGTTCTTC. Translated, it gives CASKGEYNEQFF.

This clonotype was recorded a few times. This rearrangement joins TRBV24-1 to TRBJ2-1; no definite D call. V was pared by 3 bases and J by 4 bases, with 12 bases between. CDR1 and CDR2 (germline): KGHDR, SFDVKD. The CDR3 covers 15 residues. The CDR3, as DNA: TGTGCCACCAGTGATCAAGCGCAAGTGTACAATGAGCAGTTCTTC. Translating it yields CATSDQAQVYNEQFF.

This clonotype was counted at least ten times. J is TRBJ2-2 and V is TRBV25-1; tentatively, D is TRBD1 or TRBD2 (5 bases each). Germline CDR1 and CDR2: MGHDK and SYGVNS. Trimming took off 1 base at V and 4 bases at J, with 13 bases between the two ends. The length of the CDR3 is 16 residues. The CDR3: CASSESGTLSTGELFF. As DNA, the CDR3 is TGTGCCAGCAGTGAATCGGGGACCCTCAGCACCGGGGAGCTGTTTTTT.